The 30 T cell receptor beta chains reported below all come from one sample, sequenced in a study of shared clonotypes between healthy human individuals (dated by TCRdb to about 2020). The library was obtained by the immunoSEQ multiplex PCR assay. The table comes from immuneACCESS by way of TCRdb, which keeps in-frame sequences with V and J called. Part of the clones is missing from these tables; in studies checked, under half for an unresolved V gene and the rest for unknown reasons. This sample gives under 1 million clones in total; 92% of them show up just once. The ten largest clones add up to nearly 25% of the sample. For the CD8 naive samples, CD45RO-negative cells were positively selected for CCR7, yielding a CD45RA+CCR7+ population from which TemRA cells were excluded. The sequenced material came from naive CD8+ T cells sorted from blood. The cell subset or site label, as the study defines it: CD45RA+CCR7+. The origin of the receptors is a man aged 30 to 39 in good health.

Turning to this clone: Different DNA sequences within this sample yield the same CDR3. The CDR3 DNA reads TGTGCCAGCAGCTTAAATGAGCAGTTCTTC. Protein sequence: CASSLNEQFF. V usage is TRBV11-2 and J usage is TRBJ2-1, with D unresolved. This CDR3 spans 10 amino acids. With 2 bases removed from V and 7 bases from J, the gap between germline ends came to 0 bases. In germline, CDR1 is SGHAT, CDR2 FQNNGV.

The gene calls are TRBV7-9 and TRBJ2-1, with D possibly being TRBD2 (6 bases). The CDR3 sequence is 16 residues long. The germline gives CDR1 SEHNR, CDR2 FQNEAQ (reference sequence). The V end was cut by 7 bases, the J end by 7 bases, with 23 bases between. CDR3 amino acids: CASTNNFGRGGNEQFF. The CDR3 DNA is TGTGCCAGCACCAACAACTTCGGGCGGGGCGGTAATGAGCAGTTCTTC.

The chain couples TRBV29-1 to TRBJ1-1; 7 bases line up with TRBD1. The V and J ends lost 5 bases and 1 base, in that order; junction bases with no gene match: 4. The CDR3 runs to 13 residues. CDR1 and CDR2 (germline): SQVTM, ANQGSEA. DNA of the CDR3: TGCAGCGTTTTGGACAGGCAGAACACTGAAGCTTTCTTT. This encodes CSVLDRQNTEAFF.

The V gene is TRBV15, the J gene TRBJ2-2; 7 nucleotides agree with TRBD2. V trimming: 0 bases; J trimming: 3 bases; junction bases outside the gene matches: 7. This CDR3 spans 17 amino acids. CDR1 is LNHNV, CDR2 YYDKDF, per germline (reference sequence). The CDR3 DNA reads as TGTGCCACCAGCAGAGACGACAGCGGGACTTACACCGGGGAGCTGTTTTTT. Encoded protein: CATSRDDSGTYTGELFF.

J is TRBJ2-1 and V is TRBV7-2, with 14 bases matching TRBD2. Per germline, CDR1 SGHTA and CDR2 FQGNSA. V was pared by 5 bases and J by 15 bases, with 9 bases of the junction left unmatched. CDR3 length: 14 amino acids. The CDR3 sequence: CASSLTGLAGDRFF. The CDR3 DNA follows: TGTGCCAGCAGCCTGACGGGACTAGCGGGAGATAGGTTCTTC.

The V gene is TRBV2, the J gene TRBJ2-4; 7 nucleotides match TRBD1. Trimming at V came to 6 bases and at J to 0 bases, leaving 8 bases not matched to a gene. Germline assignment: CDR1 SNHLY and CDR2 FYNNEI. This CDR3 has 16 amino acids. Written as DNA, the CDR3 is TGTGCCAGCAGGAGGGACAGCCTCGTAGCCAAAAACATTCAGTACTTC. Amino acids: CASRRDSLVAKNIQYF.

This clone appeared once. CDR3 sequence reads: CASSPRTGPTSGNTIYF. Written as DNA, the CDR3 is TGTGCCAGCAGCCCCAGGACAGGCCCGACCTCTGGAAACACCATATATTTT. The chain recombines TRBV7-9 with TRBJ1-3; 7 bases are shared with TRBD1. Germline CDR1 SEHNR, CDR2 FQNEAQ (reference sequence). V trimming: 5 bases; J trimming: 0 bases; junction bases outside the gene matches: 10. The CDR3 length is 17 residues.

V is TRBV5-6 and J is TRBJ1-5; the D gene is possibly TRBD1 (5 bases). The CDR3 has 15 residues. Per germline, CDR1 SGHDT and CDR2 YYEEEE. Trimming shortened V by 4 bases and J by 6 bases, and 17 bases separated the two germline ends. CDR3 loop: CASSDSRDAIQPQHF. The CDR3 DNA reads as TGTGCCAGCAGCGATTCCAGGGACGCAATTCAGCCCCAGCATTTT.

The rearrangement joins TRBV6-1 to TRBJ2-7; D is unresolved. Trimming took 6 bases from V and 3 from J, leaving 15 bases between them. CDR3 length equals 14 residues. Germline assignment: CDR1 MNHNS and CDR2 SASEGT. The CDR3 region is CASSSWASDYEQYF. CDR3 sequence (DNA): TGTGCCAGCAGCTCTTGGGCCTCAGACTACGAGCAGTACTTC.

This chain joins TRBV4-2 and TRBJ2-3; TRBD2 agrees at 7 bases. The CDR3 runs 15 residues. J was trimmed by 4 bases and V by 0 bases; bases with no gene match: 4. Germline CDR1 is LGHNA and CDR2 is YNFKEQ. CDR3 protein: CASSQDGGVPDTQYF. The CDR3 DNA is TGTGCCAGCAGCCAAGATGGGGGGGTCCCAGATACGCAGTATTTT.

This chain connects TRBV4-1 to TRBJ2-7; 8 bases align to TRBD2. This CDR3 is built from 15 residues. Trimming removed 7 bases from V and 7 bases from J; junction bases left unmatched: 15. Germline V gene sequence: CDR1 MGHRA, CDR2 YSYEKL. The chain's CDR3 is CASTLEELAGSEQYF. CDR3 DNA: TGCGCCAGCACTCTAGAGGAGTTAGCGGGATCAGAGCAGTACTTC.

The chain employs TRBV18 and TRBJ2-2; 8 bases are a match to TRBD1. Losses at the gene ends were 0 bases for V and 2 bases for J; bases not matched to a gene: 2. The CDR3 contains 16 residues. Germline loops: CDR1 KGHSH, CDR2 LQKENI. CDR3 amino acids: CASSPPGTGNTGELFF. Here the CDR3 DNA reads TGTGCCAGCTCACCACCTGGGACAGGAAACACCGGGGAGCTGTTTTTT.

The chain employs TRBV27 and TRBJ2-1, with D perhaps TRBD2 (5 bases). Trimming pared 2 bases from V and 3 bases from J, leaving 14 bases between. Germline CDR1 is MNHEY and CDR2 is SMNVEV (reference sequence). The CDR3 consists of 16 residues. The CDR3 sequence: CASSLNSGDHYNEQFF. Here the CDR3 DNA reads TGTGCCAGCAGTTTAAACAGCGGAGATCACTACAATGAGCAGTTCTTC.

The chain carries TRBV5-1 and TRBJ2-1; D unresolved. Per the germline V gene, CDR1 is SGHRS and CDR2 is YFSETQ. The CDR3 totals 16 residues. Trimming removed 0 bases at V and 5 bases at J, with 15 bases between. CDR3 nucleotide sequence: TGCGCCAGCAGCTTGGAAGGCATTAGGGTGGACAATGAGCAGTTCTTC. Its protein product is CASSLEGIRVDNEQFF.

The chain recombines TRBV5-1 with TRBJ2-1; TRBD2 aligns across 10 bases. The CDR3 has 16 residues. The V segment lost 5 bases and the J segment 3 bases; nucleotides outside the gene matches: 8. Germline values: CDR1 SGHRS, CDR2 YFSETQ. In DNA, the CDR3 is TGCGCCAGCAGTACCCTAGCGGGAGACTACTACAATGAGCAGTTCTTC. This translates into CASSTLAGDYYNEQFF.

This chain connects TRBV7-3 to TRBJ2-7, with 7 nucleotides matching TRBD2. CDR1 SGHTA and CDR2 FQGTGA come from the germline V gene. With V trimmed by 3 bases and J by 0 bases, 5 bases remained unmatched. The CDR3 has 15 amino acids. The CDR3: CASSLQAGASYEQYF. The CDR3 region has the DNA TGTGCCAGCAGCTTGCAGGCGGGAGCCTCCTACGAGCAGTACTTC.

The chain couples TRBV2 to TRBJ1-4; 12 bases fit TRBD1. Germline V gene lookup returns CDR1 SNHLY and CDR2 FYNNEI. The CDR3 totals 18 residues. V lost 5 bases to trimming and J lost 8 bases; unmatched junction nucleotides: 15. In DNA form, the CDR3 reads TGTGCCAGCAGTACCCACCGGGACAGGGGGCGGTTGGGGGAAAAACTGTTTTTT. Encoded protein: CASSTHRDRGRLGEKLFF. Together with reference TRBV2 and TRBJ1-4, the CDR3 gives the full variable domain: EPEVTQTPSHQVTQMGQEVILRCVPISNHLYFYWYRQILGQKVEFLVSFYNNEISEKSEIFDDQFSVERPDGSNFTLKIRSTKLEDSAMYFCASSTHRDRGRLGEKLFFGSGTQLSVL.

The rearrangement links TRBV4-1 to TRBJ2-7; either TRBD1 or TRBD2 may fit D (5 bases each). Germline CDR1 reads MGHRA; CDR2 reads YSYEKL. Trimming stripped 3 bases from V and 4 bases from J, with 13 bases between. The CDR3 sequence is 14 residues long. DNA for the CDR3: TGCGCCAGCAGCCACCGGGACCTCCAATACGAGCAGTACTTC. Protein product: CASSHRDLQYEQYF.

The CDR3 loop is CASSPDGPSGSNEQFF. Written as DNA, the CDR3 is TGTGCCAGCAGCCCTGACGGCCCTAGCGGGAGTAATGAGCAGTTCTTC. This chain joins TRBV5-6 and TRBJ2-1; 10 bases match TRBD2. The germline V gene encodes CDR1 SGHDT and CDR2 YYEEEE. V shed 4 bases, J shed 7 bases, and the junction held 11 bases outside the gene matches. This CDR3 contains 16 residues.

This chain uses TRBV2 with TRBJ2-7; D may correspond to TRBD1 or TRBD2 (6 bases each). The CDR3 is 15 residues long. CDR1 is SNHLY, CDR2 FYNNEI, per germline. V was pared by 7 bases and J by 2 bases, with 18 bases between. CDR3 DNA sequence: TGTGCCAGCAAGGGGGGAGTCAGAATTACCTACGAGCAGTACTTC. Its protein is CASKGGVRITYEQYF.

This clone was observed a single time. The rearrangement links TRBV11-2 to TRBJ2-5, with no clear D. The germline V gene encodes CDR1 SGHAT and CDR2 FQNNGV. The V and J ends lost 4 bases and 1 base respectively, with 13 bases between them. The CDR3 sequence is 15 residues long. The CDR3 reads CASSSFTSGQETQYF. As DNA, the CDR3 is TGTGCCAGCAGCTCCTTTACGTCGGGCCAAGAGACCCAGTACTTC.

This chain links TRBV19 with TRBJ2-7; D gene ambiguous. Per germline, CDR1 LNHDA and CDR2 SQIVND (reference sequence). The CDR3 covers 13 residues. V lost 10 bases, J lost 0 bases, and 13 bases lay in between. This CDR3 is CATSYSHSYEQYF. The CDR3 DNA sequence: TGTGCCACGTCCTACTCCCACTCCTACGAGCAGTACTTC.

V gene TRBV9 combines with J gene TRBJ2-2; no clear D. Germline V gene lookup returns CDR1 SGDLS and CDR2 YYNGEE. The CDR3 has 12 residues. Trimming left V 5 bases short and J 0 bases short, with 2 bases between. The DNA of the CDR3 is TGTGCCAGCAGGACGAACACCGGGGAGCTGTTTTTT. Its translation: CASRTNTGELFF.

The V and J genes are TRBV4-1 and TRBJ2-7; D is perhaps TRBD1 or TRBD2 (5 bases each). V lost 0 bases and J lost 3, with 15 bases in between. This CDR3 comprises 16 residues. The germline gives CDR1 MGHRA, CDR2 YSYEKL. CDR3 sequence reads: CASSQEGDGQVYEQYF. The CDR3 region has the DNA TGCGCCAGCAGCCAAGAGGGGGACGGGCAAGTCTACGAGCAGTACTTC.

The rearrangement uses TRBV9 and TRBJ2-7; D may be TRBD1 (7 bases). Deletions cut 0 bases from V and 4 bases from J, with 14 bases between. The CDR3 extends over 15 amino acids. Germline assignment: CDR1 SGDLS and CDR2 YYNGEE. The CDR3 loop reads CASSVGLEGAYEQYF. Written as DNA, the CDR3 is TGTGCCAGCAGCGTAGGACTAGAGGGGGCTTACGAGCAGTACTTC.

The V call is TRBV13, the J call TRBJ2-6; either TRBD1 or TRBD2 may fit D (7 bases each). The CDR3 is 15 amino acids. Germline V gene sequence: CDR1 PRHDT, CDR2 FYEKMQ (reference sequence). V lost 6 bases and J 4 bases, leaving 13 bases between the germline ends. The CDR3 nucleotides are TGTGCCAGCAGTCAGGGGGGGGCCGGGGCCAACGTCCTGACTTTC. It codes for CASSQGGAGANVLTF.

The CDR3: CASRRAGGGETQYF. DNA for the CDR3: TGTGCCAGCAGGAGGGCGGGAGGCGGTGAGACCCAGTACTTC. The chain is built from TRBV6-5 and TRBJ2-5; 8 bases are a match to TRBD2. With 6 bases clipped from V and 5 bases from J, the junction kept 8 bases outside the gene matches. CDR1 and CDR2 (germline): MNHEY, SVGAGI. The CDR3 length is 14 residues.

CDR3 region: CASSPGGLDEQYF. For the CDR3, the DNA is TGTGCCAGCAGTCCAGGGGGATTGGACGAGCAGTACTTC. The rearrangement links TRBV28 to TRBJ2-7, with 7 bases identical to TRBD1. The germline V gene has CDR1 MDHEN and CDR2 SYDVKM. V shed 5 bases and J 5 bases; nucleotides not matched to a gene: 6. This CDR3 has 13 residues.

This sequence joins TRBV27 and TRBJ2-3; D not certain. V was trimmed by 3 bases and J by 2 bases, leaving 12 bases between them. The CDR3 has 15 amino acids. Germline loops: CDR1 MNHEY, CDR2 SMNVEV (reference sequence). In DNA form, the CDR3 reads TGTGCCAGCAGTTTCTACCCGACACCCACAGATACGCAGTATTTT. Encoded protein: CASSFYPTPTDTQYF.

The rearrangement joins TRBV28 to TRBJ2-7, with a possible D match to TRBD2 (5 bases). V lost 4 bases to trimming and J lost 0 bases, with 10 bases between them. Germline values: CDR1 MDHEN, CDR2 SYDVKM. The length of the CDR3 is 14 residues. CDR3 loop: CASSSGLNSYEQYF. CDR3 bases: TGTGCCAGCAGTTCAGGACTGAACTCCTACGAGCAGTACTTC.